This T cell receptor beta chain appears in the sequencing data of a study of T cell responses to AZD1222 COVID-19 vaccine (dated by TCRdb to the early 2020s). Regarding the study in general: AZD1222 recipients with second doses at about 4 weeks or about 12 weeks were pooled, because spike-specific TCR depth and breadth did not differ between schedules. A total of about 240 trial participants underwent TCR sequencing, of whom about 210 received two doses of AZD1222 and some 26 received two doses of the MenACWY control vaccine. Trial participants were enrolled by age into subgroups of 18-55, 56-69 and 70-plus years, and around 150, 28 and 57 TCR-sequenced participants, respectively, were included in these subgroups.

V is cut back by 4 bases and J by 2 bases, with 11 bases in the junction unmatched. CDR1 is given as SGDLS and CDR2 as YYNGEE, both from the germline V gene. CDR3 length: 17 amino acids, cysteine to phenylalanine. Of the read, only the CDR3 DNA is kept; its 51 bases are in frame from base 1. Here is what the overall study found, with its caveats: In the small 56-69-year group, the increase in depth fell short of significance, most likely because of low power. Conclusions about previously exposed vaccinees are limited because only 6 or 7 AZD1222 recipients were SARS-CoV-2 seropositive at baseline. Most participants were white British and females outnumbered males, and the authors suggested that clonal diversity may have been underestimated. Epitopes outside the regions mutated in the B.1.351 and B.1.1.7 variants were reportedly recognized by nearly half of the unique spike-specific TCRs. After two AZD1222 doses, both the breadth and the depth of spike-specific TCRs were significantly higher than at day 0 and than in MenACWY recipients. Because no samples from the day 14 peak response were available, repertoires could be characterized only after the peak T cell response. The vaccine-associated CD4 TCRs covered the entire spike protein, and the dominant responses fell in regions 160-218 and 743-854.

The label giving this sample's time point can be read as: baseline before first vaccination. Vaccinee samples were obtained from the UK trials COV001 and COV002, which included a single-blind randomized controlled phase 2/3 trial of AZD1222 (ChAdOx1 nCoV-19) in healthy adults. For TCRbeta chain sequencing, PBMC samples from trial participants were taken at day 0 and at day 28 after the second dose. To note about this clone: Its antigen specificity is not known. The sample holds no much larger clone one base away, and base qualities are not on file.

The CDR3 regions of human TCRbeta chains were analyzed by immunosequencing. The original pipeline was this. TCRs in the repertoires were compared against a reference library of SARS-CoV-2-specific TCRs that had been generated with the MIRA antigen-specificity platform. Breadth was defined as the fraction of unique TCRs that were SARS-CoV-2-associated, and depth was defined as the fraction of total T cells that were SARS-CoV-2-associated. Each spike-specific TCR was assigned to its reactive spike region and to a CD4 or CD8 class using the MIRA data. Log10-transformed breadth and depth values were compared by one-way ANOVA with Sidak's multiple comparisons tests. The table was pulled from immuneACCESS by TCRdb, which kept in-frame rearrangements only. Such tables lose some clones; where checked, under half of the loss comes from unresolved V genes, and the rest has no known cause. The V and J calls and clone size come from that table; D and trimming were worked out from the DNA. Recorded for this sample are about 97,000 clones; roughly 84% of them occurred a single time. The ten largest clones take up approximately 15% of the sample.

This sequence originates from an adult in good health. Recombination connected TRBV9 to TRBJ2-3; 9 of the junction bases match TRBD2. The sequencing here drew on peripheral blood, taken on day 0 of AZD1222 vaccination. The DNA sequence is TGTGCCAGCAGCCCACGGACTAGCGCGTACTTCACAGATACGCAGTATTTT. Translated, it reads CASSPRTSAYFTDTQYF.